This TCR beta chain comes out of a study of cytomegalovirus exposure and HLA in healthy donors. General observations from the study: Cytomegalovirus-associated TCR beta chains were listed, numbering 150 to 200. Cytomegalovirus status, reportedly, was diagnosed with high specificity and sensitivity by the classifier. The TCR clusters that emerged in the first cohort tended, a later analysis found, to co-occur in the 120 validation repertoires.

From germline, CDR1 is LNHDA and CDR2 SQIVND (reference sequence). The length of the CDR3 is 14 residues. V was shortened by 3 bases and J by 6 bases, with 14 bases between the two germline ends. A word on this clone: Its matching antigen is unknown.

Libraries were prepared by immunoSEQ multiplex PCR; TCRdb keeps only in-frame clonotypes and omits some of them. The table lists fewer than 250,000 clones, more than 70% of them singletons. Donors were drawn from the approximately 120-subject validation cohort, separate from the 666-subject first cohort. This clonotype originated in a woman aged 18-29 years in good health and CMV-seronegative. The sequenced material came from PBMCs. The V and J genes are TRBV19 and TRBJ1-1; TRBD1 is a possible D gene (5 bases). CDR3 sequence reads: CASSIIRRGSEAFF. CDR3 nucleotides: TGTGCCAGTAGTATTATACGGCGGGGCTCTGAAGCTTTCTTT. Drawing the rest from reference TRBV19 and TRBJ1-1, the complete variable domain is DGGITQSPKYLFRKEGQNVTLSCEQNLNHDAMYWYRQDPGQGLRLIYYSQIVNDFQKGDIAEGYSVSREKKESFPLTVTSAQKNPTAFYLCASSIIRRGSEAFFGQGTRLTVV.